This T cell receptor (beta chain) was retrieved from a study of T cells in Graves' hyperthyroidism and ophthalmopathy. Germline CDR1 is SGHKS and CDR2 is YYEKEE (reference sequence). Germline trimming cut 4 bases from V and 10 bases from J; bases unmatched to any gene: 12. The CDR3 extends over 16 amino acids. This clonotype has ten or more counts. TCR beta CDR3 regions were amplified from RNA transcripts. TCR CDR3 underwent first-round RT-PCR with the HTBI primer set. TCRdb redid the calling of the multiplex PCR reads with MiXCR, one entry per CDR3 protein. The sample holds approximately 430,000 distinct CDR3 sequences, around 14% seen once.

This receptor was obtained from a woman aged 18-29 years with Graves' hyperthyroidism. Source material: blood. The chain joins TRBV5-5 to TRBJ1-6; TRBD1 matches 9 bases. The CDR3 nucleotides are TGTGCCAGCAGCCCGGGACAGGGTCGCGTCAGGTCACCCCTCCACTTT. This encodes CASSPGQGRVRSPLHF.